The entry that follows covers one T cell receptor beta chain sequence. Its antigen is still unknown. This specimen comes from a study of OX40 agonist ivuxolimab in advanced cancers. Study information: Hepatocellular carcinoma, melanoma, renal cell or head and neck cancer occurred in dose-escalation patients. Prior anti-PD-1, anti-PD-L1 or anti-CTLA-4 therapy did not bar entry, and 40% had some.

Germline assignment: CDR1 SGHKS and CDR2 YYEKEE (reference sequence). V lost 7 bases and J lost 1; bases outside the gene matches: 10. The CDR3 totals 15 residues. The assay was immunoSEQ multiplex PCR, and TCRdb's table has in-frame clones only and misses some. The sample consists of tens of thousands of clones, about 86% of them appearing once. Study-level results: At doses 0.1 to 3.0 mg/kg, CD4+ and CD8+ clones expanded.

The V call is TRBV5-5, the J call TRBJ2-5; 7 nucleotides align to TRBD1. This sequence originates from an adult with an advanced solid tumor such as melanoma, head and neck, liver or kidney cancer. Specimen: CD4+ or CD8+ T cells sorted from blood, collected in a trial of the OX40 agonist ivuxolimab. The CDR3 loop is CASCLGTAAQETQYF. For the CDR3, the DNA is TGTGCCAGCTGTCTGGGGACAGCGGCCCAAGAGACCCAGTACTTC.